The 32 T cell receptor beta chains below all came from one sample that was sequenced in a study of cytomegalovirus exposure and HLA in healthy donors. Researchers ran the PCR with 60 Vbeta and 13 Jbeta primers. Produced via immunoSEQ multiplex PCR; TCRdb's table is partial and in-frame only. The sample gives roughly 130,000 clones, around 8.5% of which show up once; approximately 5% is in the top ten. The sequenced material came from PBMCs. The origin of the receptors is a man in his forties in good health and CMV-seronegative.

The chain carries TRBV11-2 and TRBJ2-3; weak D call: TRBD1 (5 bases). V was clipped by 5 bases and J by 2 bases, with 8 bases between them. The CDR3 covers 13 residues. Germline CDR1 reads SGHAT; CDR2 reads FQNNGV. The DNA of the CDR3 is TGTGCCAGCAGCCAAGGGGTCACAGATACGCAGTATTTT. It encodes CASSQGVTDTQYF.

This clone occurred a few times. This chain links TRBV4-3 with TRBJ1-5; D gene ambiguous. Trimming cost V 0 bases and J 8 bases, with 11 bases left between them. The length of the CDR3 is 14 residues. Germline V gives CDR1 LGHNA, CDR2 YSLEER. For the CDR3, the DNA is TGCGCCAGCAGCCAAGATCGGGTTCCGGAGCCCCAGCATTTT. This codes for CASSQDRVPEPQHF.

This clone has a handful of counts. This chain connects TRBV19 to TRBJ1-5, with TRBD1 identical over 7 bases. The CDR3 is 16 amino acids. J lost 0 bases, V lost 5 bases, and 7 bases had no gene match. The germline gives CDR1 LNHDA, CDR2 SQIVND (reference sequence). DNA of the CDR3: TGTGCCAGTAGTCCGGGGGACAGCTATAGCAATCAGCCCCAGCATTTT. Protein product: CASSPGDSYSNQPQHF.

The chain couples TRBV27 to TRBJ1-1; no clear D. CDR3 length: 12 amino acids. Germline CDR1 MNHEY, CDR2 SMNVEV (reference sequence). V was cut by 1 base and J by 7 bases, with 7 bases left in between. The CDR3 loop reads CASSLYGGEAFF. As DNA, the CDR3 is TGTGCCAGCAGTTTATACGGCGGTGAAGCTTTCTTT.

Only a few counts were recorded for this clone. In DNA form, the CDR3 reads TGTGCCAGTGTATGGGACAGCGAACTCTCTGGAAACACCATATATTTT. Its translation: CASVWDSELSGNTIYF. J is TRBJ1-3 and V is TRBV19, with 7 bases that match TRBD1. Germline V gene sequence: CDR1 LNHDA, CDR2 SQIVND (reference sequence). J gave up 0 bases and V 8 bases, and 10 bases lay outside the gene matches. CDR3 size: 16 residues.

The chain has TRBV15 and TRBJ2-5, with D maybe TRBD1 (5 bases). In germline, CDR1 is LNHNV, CDR2 YYDKDF (reference sequence). V was shortened by 0 bases and J by 4 bases, with 12 bases between the two germline ends. CDR3 length: 15 amino acids. DNA for the CDR3: TGTGCCACCAGCAGAGATCAGGGATTGGGAGAGACCCAGTACTTC. Amino acid sequence: CATSRDQGLGETQYF. Full variable domain (remainder filled in from reference TRBV15 and TRBJ2-5): DAMVIQNPRYQVTQFGKPVTLSCSQTLNHNVMYWYQQKSSQAPKLLFHYYDKDFNNEADTPDNFQSRRPNTSFCFLDIRSPGLGDTAMYLCATSRDQGLGETQYFGPGTRLLVL.

The rearrangement uses TRBV6-5 and TRBJ2-7; D is perhaps TRBD1 (5 bases). From germline, CDR1 is MNHEY and CDR2 SVGAGI. The CDR3 spans 14 residues. Trimming pared 1 base from V and 5 bases from J, leaving 12 bases between. As DNA, the CDR3 is TGTGCCAGCAGTTACTGGGGCCTCAACAACGAGCAGTACTTC. Its translation: CASSYWGLNNEQYF.

The V call is TRBV29-1, the J call TRBJ1-3; D not certain. V was trimmed by 5 bases and J by 0 bases, leaving 8 bases between them. The CDR3 has 13 residues. Germline loops: CDR1 SQVTM, CDR2 ANQGSEA. DNA of the CDR3: TGCAGCGTTCGCCACTACTCTGGAAACACCATATATTTT. Amino acid sequence: CSVRHYSGNTIYF.

This clone was recorded once. This rearrangement joins TRBV11-2 to TRBJ2-3, with 11 bases that match TRBD2. Looked up from germline, CDR1 is SGHAT and CDR2 is FQNNGV. This CDR3 comprises 16 residues. Germline trimming cut 4 bases from V and 3 bases from J; bases unmatched to any gene: 6. The CDR3 region is CASSSRLAGLTDTQYF. CDR3 DNA sequence: TGTGCCAGCAGCTCACGACTAGCGGGGCTAACAGATACGCAGTATTTT.

The chain carries TRBV19 and TRBJ2-3; 14 nucleotides agree with TRBD2. Germline lookup yields CDR1 LNHDA and CDR2 SQIVND (reference sequence). The CDR3 runs 16 residues. Trimming removed 6 bases from V and 7 bases from J; junction bases left unmatched: 9. The CDR3 nucleotides are TGTGCCAGTAGCCCCGGGACTAGCGGGGGTTACCATACGCAGTATTTT. This gives the protein CASSPGTSGGYHTQYF.

This clone appeared a few times. V and J are TRBV15 and TRBJ1-2; the D gene is possibly TRBD1 (6 bases). Germline V gene lookup returns CDR1 LNHNV and CDR2 YYDKDF (reference sequence). There are 14 residues in the CDR3. V was clipped by 5 bases and J by 4 bases, with 14 bases between them. CDR3 sequence: CATSGIRGGYGYTF. CDR3 nucleotides: TGTGCCACCAGCGGCATCAGGGGCGGCTATGGCTACACCTTC.

There are a few counts of this clone. The chain joins TRBV2 to TRBJ1-1, with TRBD1 matching over 8 bases. V dropped 6 bases and J dropped 4; count of bases not matched to a gene: 4. Germline V gene lookup returns CDR1 SNHLY and CDR2 FYNNEI. This CDR3 is 13 amino acids long. Here the CDR3 reads CASRATGGTEAFF. In DNA, the CDR3 is TGTGCCAGCAGAGCCACAGGGGGCACTGAAGCTTTCTTT.

The V call is TRBV10-3, the J call TRBJ2-7; 7 bases agree with TRBD1. Germline loops: CDR1 ENHRY, CDR2 SYGVKD. CDR3 length: 13 amino acids. J gave up 5 bases and V 2 bases, and 3 bases lay outside the gene matches. The CDR3 DNA reads TGTGCCATCAGTGAGCCGACAGGGAACGAGCAGTACTTC. Translated: CAISEPTGNEQYF.

Only a few counts were recorded for this clone. This rearrangement joins TRBV21-1 to TRBJ2-7; TRBD1, as called in the table, went unchecked against the DNA. TRBV21-1 is classified as a pseudogene. This CDR3 comprises 14 residues. CDR3 nucleotides: TGTGCCAGCAGCAAACGGGACAGGGGCAACGAGCAGTACTTC. Its protein product is CASSKRDRGNEQYF.

This clone came up a few times. CDR3 in DNA: TGTGCCAGTAGTGCGGACACTTGGACTAGCAGCGAGCAGTTCTTC. It is translated as CASSADTWTSSEQFF. V gene TRBV19 combines with J gene TRBJ2-1; 8 nucleotides align to TRBD2. The CDR3 consists of 15 residues. Germline values: CDR1 LNHDA, CDR2 SQIVND (reference sequence). The trim removed 5 bases at V and 10 bases at J, leaving 13 bases unmatched.

The V call is TRBV5-1, the J call TRBJ1-6, with 8 bases identical to TRBD1. CDR3 size: 15 residues. J gave up 10 bases and V 3 bases, and 9 bases lay outside the gene matches. Per germline, CDR1 SGHRS and CDR2 YFSETQ. The CDR3 protein is CASSSEARGHSPLHF. The CDR3 DNA sequence: TGCGCCAGCAGCTCAGAAGCCAGGGGGCACTCACCCCTCCACTTT.

This clone has more than one count but fewer than ten. The chain is built from TRBV11-3 and TRBJ2-3, with 10 bases fitting TRBD2. The trim removed 1 base at V and 1 base at J, leaving 5 bases unmatched. CDR3 size: 17 residues. Germline-derived CDR1 and CDR2 are SGHNT and YENEEA. Here the CDR3 reads CASSLGGLAGGTDTQYF. The CDR3 DNA follows: TGTGCCAGCAGCTTAGGAGGTCTAGCGGGGGGCACAGATACGCAGTATTTT.

This clone was detected only a few times. The CDR3 region has the DNA TGTGCCAGCAGGAGTTTTGGAAACACCATATATTTT. Translating gives CASRSFGNTIYF. The chain carries TRBV6-5 and TRBJ1-3; unclear D gene. Trimming removed 6 bases from V and 3 bases from J, with 6 bases in between. The germline V gene encodes CDR1 MNHEY and CDR2 SVGAGI. This CDR3 has 12 amino acids.

CDR3 loop: CASSLDRGTAHQETQYF. The CDR3 DNA sequence: TGTGCCAGCAGCTTAGATCGAGGGACAGCTCATCAAGAGACCCAGTACTTC. The chain links TRBV11-2 to TRBJ2-5; 7 bases are shared with TRBD1. CDR1 is SGHAT and CDR2 is FQNNGV in the germline V gene. V trimming: 0 bases; J trimming: 2 bases; junction bases outside the gene matches: 9. The CDR3 is 17 amino acids.

This clone came up a few times. The chain couples TRBV6-5 to TRBJ2-3; tentatively, D is TRBD2 (6 bases). The CDR3 spans 15 residues. Trimming pared 5 bases from V and 0 bases from J, leaving 12 bases between. CDR1 is MNHEY, CDR2 SVGAGI, per germline. The CDR3: CASSQLASSTDTQYF. CDR3 in DNA: TGTGCCAGCAGTCAACTAGCATCCAGCACAGATACGCAGTATTTT.

The V and J genes are TRBV13 and TRBJ2-2, with TRBD1 matching 10 bases. Germline CDR1 and CDR2: PRHDT and FYEKMQ (reference sequence). The CDR3 is made up of 14 amino acids. Losses at the gene ends were 5 bases for V and 6 bases for J; bases not matched to a gene: 3. This CDR3 is CASSATGGSGELFF. The CDR3 nucleotides read TGTGCCAGCAGCGCGACAGGGGGCTCCGGGGAGCTGTTTTTT.

This sequence joins TRBV9 and TRBJ2-7; the D gene is possibly TRBD1 (6 bases). The CDR3 totals 14 residues. The germline gives CDR1 SGDLS, CDR2 YYNGEE. Trimming took off 3 bases at V and 2 bases at J, with 12 bases between the two ends. DNA of the CDR3: TGTGCCAGCAGCGGCACAGGGTCCCCCTACGAGCAGTACTTC. It encodes CASSGTGSPYEQYF.

This clone was seen only a few times. The chain recombines TRBV5-5 with TRBJ1-5; maybe TRBD1 (6 bases). V gave up 0 bases and J gave up 9 bases, with 16 bases separating them. The CDR3 runs 15 residues. CDR1 is SGHKS and CDR2 is YYEKEE in the germline V gene (reference sequence). The CDR3 DNA sequence: TGTGCCAGCAGCTTGGGCAGCGGGGGGCAATGGCCCCAGCATTTT. It yields the protein CASSLGSGGQWPQHF.

This clone was detected a few times. V and J are TRBV7-2 and TRBJ2-1, with 13 bases identical to TRBD2. The germline gives CDR1 SGHTA, CDR2 FQGNSA. This CDR3 spans 17 amino acids. After removal of 2 bases from V and 1 base from J, the junction contained 2 bases not matched to a gene. The CDR3 sequence: CASSLTSGGASYNEQFF. The CDR3 DNA is TGTGCCAGCAGCTTAACTAGCGGGGGGGCGTCCTACAATGAGCAGTTCTTC. Full variable domain (outside the CDR3, taken from reference TRBV7-2 and TRBJ2-1): GAGVSQSPSNKVTEKGKDVELRCDPISGHTALYWYRQSLGQGLEFLIYFQGNSAPDKSGLPSDRFSAERTGGSVSTLTIQRTQQEDSAVYLCASSLTSGGASYNEQFFGPGTRLTVL.

This clone was seen a few times. The chain couples TRBV5-4 to TRBJ1-4; 7 bases line up with TRBD1. The CDR3 totals 13 residues. The J segment lost 7 bases and the V segment lost 2 bases, leaving 2 bases of the junction unmatched. Germline CDR1 reads SGHNT; CDR2 reads YYREEE (reference sequence). CDR3 residues: CASSLNRGEKLFF. The CDR3 region has the DNA TGTGCCAGCAGCTTAAACAGGGGTGAAAAACTGTTTTTT.

This clone was observed a handful of times. J is TRBJ2-7 and V is TRBV18; 8 bases are a match to TRBD1. The V segment lost 2 bases and the J segment 2 bases; nucleotides outside the gene matches: 2. CDR1 is KGHSH and CDR2 is LQKENI in the germline V gene. CDR3 size: 14 residues. This CDR3 reads CASSPRTGTYEQYF. CDR3 nucleotide sequence: TGTGCCAGCTCACCAAGGACAGGGACCTACGAGCAGTACTTC.

The gene calls are TRBV7-9 and TRBJ1-4; 9 bases fit TRBD1. The CDR3 totals 15 residues. V lost 3 bases to trimming and J lost 14 bases; unmatched junction nucleotides: 13. The germline CDR1 and CDR2 sequences are SEHNR and FQNEAQ (reference sequence). The CDR3 nucleotides are TGTGCCAGCAGCTTTGAAGCCCCGGGACAGGGAGACCTGTTTTTT. Translation gives CASSFEAPGQGDLFF.

This clone showed up just a few times. The CDR3 loop is CASLTGTQTQYF. For the CDR3, the DNA is TGTGCCAGCCTCACAGGAACGCAGACCCAGTACTTC. The V and J genes are TRBV28 and TRBJ2-5; D is perhaps TRBD1 (5 bases). The CDR3 length is 12 residues. V lost 8 bases and J 6 bases, leaving 13 bases between the germline ends. The germline gives CDR1 MDHEN, CDR2 SYDVKM.

This clone was seen a few times. At one boundary the junction diverges from the germline segment, which might be a read error. V gene TRBV29-1 combines with J gene TRBJ2-7; 7 positions agree with TRBD1. The CDR3 has 12 amino acids. Per germline, CDR1 SQVTM and CDR2 ANQGSEA. CDR3 protein: CGVEGTAYEQYF. Here the CDR3 DNA reads TGCGGCGTTGAAGGGACAGCCTACGAGCAGTACTTC.

The chain has TRBV4-1 and TRBJ2-5; TRBD2 might be the D (5 bases). The CDR3 runs 13 residues. Looked up from germline, CDR1 is MGHRA and CDR2 is YSYEKL. V was clipped by 8 bases and J by 1 base, with 11 bases between them. The CDR3 region is CASQGEGQETQYF. In DNA, the CDR3 is TGCGCCAGCCAAGGCGAGGGCCAAGAGACCCAGTACTTC.

The chain is built from TRBV28 and TRBJ2-7, with 8 bases matching TRBD2. Germline lookup yields CDR1 MDHEN and CDR2 SYDVKM. This CDR3 has 11 amino acids. V was pared by 8 bases and J by 4 bases, with 1 base of the junction left unmatched. CDR3 in DNA: TGTGCCAGCCGGGAGGGTTACGAGCAGTACTTC. Amino acid sequence: CASREGYEQYF. The variable domain in full, with the rest retrieved from reference TRBV28 and TRBJ2-7, is DVKVTQSSRYLVKRTGEKVFLECVQDMDHENMFWYRQDPGLGLRLIYFSYDVKMKEKGDIPEGYSVSREKKERFSLILESASTNQTSMYLCASREGYEQYFGPGTRLTVT.

This clone was seen only a few times. The chain combines TRBV30 with TRBJ1-2; 7 nucleotides agree with TRBD1. This CDR3 contains 13 residues. Germline lookup yields CDR1 GTSNPN and CDR2 SVGIG (reference sequence). V shed 8 bases, J shed 8 bases, and the junction held 14 bases outside the gene matches. The DNA for the CDR3 is TGTGCCCTGAGGGGGCCCCCGTCGGGCGGCTACACCTTC. This encodes CALRGPPSGGYTF.